Following are 19 T cell receptor beta chains from one sample sequenced in a study of T-cell reconstitution after alpha-beta-depleted transplantation in children. Unique molecular identifiers were used in preparing the TCRbeta library. TCRdb analysed the PCR reads with MiXCR anew, one entry per CDR3 protein. There are hundreds of thousands of distinct CDR3 sequences in the sample; under 30% occur only once, and more than 4.5% lies in the top ten. The sequencing used PBMCs, mostly from graft donor cells, collected 360 days after TCRalphabeta/CD19-depleted stem cell transplant. The receptors here all came from a female patient between 2 and 15 years old who had a stem cell transplant for congenital amegakaryocytic thrombocytopenia, so the T cells may come from the graft donor.

In this sample, this clonotype turned up a few times. The chain employs TRBV12-3 or TRBV12-4 and TRBJ2-7; TRBD2 might be the D (5 bases). The CDR3 spans 14 residues. V was shortened by 4 bases and J by 2 bases, with 12 bases between the two germline ends. Here the CDR3 reads CASSSYGITYEQYF. In DNA, the CDR3 is TGTGCCAGCAGTTCGTACGGGATCACCTACGAGCAGTACTTC.

This chain uses TRBV13 with TRBJ2-3; 8 nucleotides line up with TRBD2. CDR1 PRHDT and CDR2 FYEKMQ come from the germline V gene (reference sequence). The CDR3 contains 16 residues. J was trimmed by 0 bases and V by 5 bases; bases with no gene match: 7. The CDR3 region is CASSTISGSSTDTQYF. The CDR3 bases are TGTGCCAGCAGCACGATCAGCGGGAGTAGCACAGATACGCAGTATTTT.

This clonotype has ten or more counts. This chain uses TRBV28 with TRBJ2-4, with D perhaps matching TRBD2 (7 bases). Germline V gives CDR1 MDHEN, CDR2 SYDVKM. This CDR3 region has 17 residues. V gave up 2 bases and J gave up 2 bases, with 16 bases separating them. The CDR3: CASSLPTRGPTKNIQYF. The CDR3 DNA follows: TGTGCCAGCAGTTTACCGACGCGGGGGCCGACCAAAAACATTCAGTACTTC.

The table lists this clonotype with a few counts. This sequence joins TRBV5-1 and TRBJ2-7; the match to TRBD1 covers 7 bases. The J segment lost 1 base and the V segment lost 2 bases, leaving 3 bases of the junction unmatched. Germline V lookup: CDR1 SGHRS, CDR2 YFSETQ. The CDR3 has 14 residues. The CDR3 coding sequence is TGCGCCAGCAGCTTTGGGGACAGTTCCTACGAGCAGTACTTC. As protein: CASSFGDSSYEQYF.

This chain joins TRBV20-1 and TRBJ2-7, with 9 bases aligning to TRBD1. After removal of 6 bases from V and 2 bases from J, the junction contained 8 bases not matched to a gene. The V gene's germline CDR1 is DFQATT and CDR2 SNEGSKA (reference sequence). The CDR3 consists of 14 residues. CDR3 in amino acids: CSAVGTGFTYEQYF. In nucleotides, the CDR3 is TGCAGTGCCGTGGGGACAGGGTTTACCTACGAGCAGTACTTC.

This chain uses TRBV11-2 with TRBJ1-1; D is unresolved. The CDR3 is 13 amino acids. Germline V lookup: CDR1 SGHAT, CDR2 FQNNGV. V lost 5 bases, J lost 5 bases, and 12 bases lay in between. Written as DNA, the CDR3 is TGTGCCAGCAGCCGTGGTGTCGGGACTGAAGCTTTCTTT. Encoded protein: CASSRGVGTEAFF.

Worth noting for this clonotype: No conserved phenylalanine or tryptophan is present at the end of the CDR3, so a read error is the likely explanation. The V and J genes are TRBV14 and TRBJ2-1; TRBD2 aligns across 7 bases. Germline V gene sequence: CDR1 SGHDN, CDR2 FVKESK. CDR3 size: 13 residues. With V trimmed by 3 bases and J by 8 bases, 4 bases remained unmatched. The CDR3 region is CASSQPGGYEQFL. The CDR3 region has the DNA TGTGCCAGCAGCCAGCCGGGAGGATATGAGCAGTTCTTA.

This clonotype came up many times. V and J are TRBV7-8 and TRBJ2-3; 10 bases align to TRBD1. The CDR3 loop spans 15 amino acids. V shed 5 bases and J 2 bases; nucleotides not matched to a gene: 4. CDR1 and CDR2 (germline): SGHVS, FQNEAQ. This CDR3 is CASSVGTGDTDTQYF. Here the CDR3 DNA reads TGTGCCAGCAGCGTCGGGACAGGGGACACAGATACGCAGTATTTT.

This chain uses TRBV28 with TRBJ2-3; TRBD2 matches at 8 bases. Germline trimming cut 6 bases from V and 2 bases from J; bases unmatched to any gene: 13. This CDR3 contains 17 residues. CDR1 is MDHEN and CDR2 is SYDVKM in the germline V gene. CDR3 amino acids: CASSLGGAGGATDTQYF. CDR3 DNA sequence: TGTGCCAGCAGCTTAGGAGGGGCGGGGGGCGCCACAGATACGCAGTATTTT.

V and J are TRBV29-1 and TRBJ1-1; a weak D match, TRBD1 (5 bases). Germline CDR1 is SQVTM and CDR2 is ANQGSEA. With 5 bases removed from V and 6 bases from J, the gap between germline ends came to 10 bases. The CDR3 has 11 residues. The CDR3 here is CSVWGGSEAFF. The CDR3 bases are TGCAGCGTTTGGGGCGGCTCTGAAGCTTTCTTT.

V and J are TRBV12-3 or TRBV12-4 and TRBJ2-7, with TRBD1 matching over 11 bases. The trim removed 6 bases at V and 4 bases at J, leaving 5 bases unmatched. This CDR3 comprises 14 residues. The CDR3 sequence is CASRPDRGPYEQYF. The CDR3 nucleotides read TGTGCCAGCAGGCCGGACAGGGGGCCGTACGAGCAGTACTTC.

The count of this clonotype is one. The chain combines TRBV10-3 with TRBJ2-7; 8 nucleotides line up with TRBD2. Trimming took 8 bases from V and 3 from J; bases not matched to a gene: 9. Germline CDR1 and CDR2: ENHRY and SYGVKD. The CDR3 spans 14 residues. The CDR3 loop reads CAIAGGANRYEQYF. CDR3 nucleotide sequence: TGTGCCATCGCGGGGGGAGCGAATCGCTACGAGCAGTACTTC.

The chain recombines TRBV4-3 with TRBJ1-6, with D hard to call. Trimming stripped 0 bases from V and 7 bases from J, with 16 bases between. The length of the CDR3 is 17 residues. Germline assignment: CDR1 LGHNA and CDR2 YSLEER. DNA for the CDR3: TGCGCCAGCAGCCAAGACGGGGTGGGGATCGCGAATTCACCCCTCCACTTT. It encodes CASSQDGVGIANSPLHF.

There are many counts of this clonotype. The chain carries TRBV12-3 or TRBV12-4 and TRBJ2-3; no firm D call. The CDR3 is made up of 15 amino acids. Trimming shortened V by 2 bases and J by 3 bases, and 12 bases separated the two germline ends. CDR3 residues: CASSLPGYSTDTQYF. As DNA, the CDR3 is TGTGCCAGCAGTTTACCGGGTTATAGTACAGATACGCAGTATTTT.

This chain links TRBV19 with TRBJ2-7, with 13 positions matching TRBD2. Unmatched junction bases numbered 9, after V lost 6 bases and J lost 7 bases. CDR3 length: 15 residues. CDR1 and CDR2 (germline): LNHDA, SQIVND (reference sequence). The CDR3 region has the DNA TGTGCCAGTAGCAGCGGACTAGCGGGAGTGATGGAGCAGTACTTC. This codes for CASSSGLAGVMEQYF.

This clonotype was found a few times. This chain links TRBV5-1 with TRBJ2-1; no clear D. CDR3 length: 13 amino acids. Trimming removed 0 bases at V and 7 bases at J, with 8 bases between. The V gene's germline CDR1 is SGHRS and CDR2 YFSETQ. CDR3 sequence reads: CASSLEVGNEQFF. CDR3 DNA: TGCGCCAGCAGCTTGGAGGTGGGGAATGAGCAGTTCTTC. Together with reference TRBV5-1 and TRBJ2-1, the CDR3 gives the full variable domain: KAGVTQTPRYLIKTRGQQVTLSCSPISGHRSVSWYQQTPGQGLQFLFEYFSETQRNKGNFPGRFSGRQFSNSRSEMNVSTLELGDSALYLCASSLEVGNEQFFGPGTRLTVL.

The J gene is TRBJ1-3, the V gene TRBV29-1, with 8 bases aligning to TRBD1. CDR3 size: 14 residues. Germline CDR1 and CDR2: SQVTM and ANQGSEA. V trimming: 7 bases; J trimming: 1 base; junction bases outside the gene matches: 6. CDR3 DNA: TGCAGCGGCACAGGGGGTTATTCTGGAAACACCATATATTTT. This encodes CSGTGGYSGNTIYF.

The V and J genes are TRBV20-1 and TRBJ2-4; 11 bases are a match to TRBD2. The CDR3 spans 16 residues. The junction had 7 bases not matched to a gene; V was cut back by 1 base and J by 5 bases. CDR1 DFQATT and CDR2 SNEGSKA come from the germline V gene (reference sequence). CDR3 DNA sequence: TGCAGTGCTAGAGTTATGACTAGCGGGGTGGAAAACATTCAGTACTTC. It encodes CSARVMTSGVENIQYF.

The chain has TRBV6-1 and TRBJ1-5; 9 bases are a match to TRBD1. The CDR3 is 14 amino acids. Losses at the gene ends were 5 bases for V and 7 bases for J; bases not matched to a gene: 6. Germline assignment: CDR1 MNHNS and CDR2 SASEGT. CDR3 sequence: CASSTRTGAQPQHF. For the CDR3, the DNA is TGTGCCAGCAGTACAAGGACAGGGGCCCAGCCCCAGCATTTT.